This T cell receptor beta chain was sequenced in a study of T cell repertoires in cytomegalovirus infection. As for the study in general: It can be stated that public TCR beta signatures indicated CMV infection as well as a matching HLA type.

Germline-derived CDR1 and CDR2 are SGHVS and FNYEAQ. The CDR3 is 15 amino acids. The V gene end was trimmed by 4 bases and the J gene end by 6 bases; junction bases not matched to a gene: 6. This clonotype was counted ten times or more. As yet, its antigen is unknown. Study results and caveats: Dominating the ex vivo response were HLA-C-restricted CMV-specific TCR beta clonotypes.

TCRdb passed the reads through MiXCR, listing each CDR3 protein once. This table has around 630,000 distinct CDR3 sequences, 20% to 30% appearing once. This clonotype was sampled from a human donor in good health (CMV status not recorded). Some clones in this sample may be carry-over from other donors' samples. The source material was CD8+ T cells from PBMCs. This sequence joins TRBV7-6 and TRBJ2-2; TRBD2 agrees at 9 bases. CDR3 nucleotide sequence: TGTGCCAGCAGCTCCTCAGCGGGGGGTCCCGGGGAGCTGTTTTTT. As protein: CASSSSAGGPGELFF. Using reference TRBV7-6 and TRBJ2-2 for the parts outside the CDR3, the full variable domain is GAGVSQSPRYKVTKRGQDVALRCDPISGHVSLYWYRQALGQGPEFLTYFNYEAQQDKSGLPNDRFSAERPEGSISTLTIQRTEQRDSAMYRCASSSSAGGPGELFFGEGSRLTVL.